This T cell receptor beta chain was observed in a study of T cells in localized non-small cell lung cancer. Study-wide findings and caveats: Appearances in adjacent lung were noted for a median 57 of the top 100 tumor clones.

Looked up from germline, CDR1 is SGDLS and CDR2 is YYNGEE. The CDR3 length is 11 residues. V lost 7 bases, J lost 4 bases, and 8 bases lay in between. In regard to this clone: The antigen remains unidentified.

Here immunoSEQ multiplex PCR was the method, and the copy in TCRdb shows in-frame clones only, minus some. The repertoire has around 19,000 clones, 65% to 85% of them found once; the top ten carry about 32%. The TCR sequence derives from a male donor older than 55 with stage III lung adenocarcinoma. This rearrangement joins TRBV9 to TRBJ1-2; D unclear. The source was peripheral blood, collected before any cancer treatment. Here the CDR3 reads CASYGIYGYTF. The CDR3, as DNA: TGTGCCAGCTATGGCATCTATGGCTACACCTTC.